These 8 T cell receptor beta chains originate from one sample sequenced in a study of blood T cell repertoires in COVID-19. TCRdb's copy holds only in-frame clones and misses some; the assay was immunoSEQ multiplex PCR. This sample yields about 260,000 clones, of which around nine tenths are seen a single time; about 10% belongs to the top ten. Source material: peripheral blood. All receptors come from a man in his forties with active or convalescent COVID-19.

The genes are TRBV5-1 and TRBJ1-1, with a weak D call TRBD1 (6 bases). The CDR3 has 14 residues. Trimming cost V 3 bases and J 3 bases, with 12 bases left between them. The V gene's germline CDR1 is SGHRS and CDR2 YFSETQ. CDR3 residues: CASSWESGDTEAFF. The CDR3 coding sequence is TGCGCCAGCAGCTGGGAATCAGGGGACACTGAAGCTTTCTTT. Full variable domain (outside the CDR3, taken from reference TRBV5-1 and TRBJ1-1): KAGVTQTPRYLIKTRGQQVTLSCSPISGHRSVSWYQQTPGQGLQFLFEYFSETQRNKGNFPGRFSGRQFSNSRSEMNVSTLELGDSALYLCASSWESGDTEAFFGQGTRLTVV.

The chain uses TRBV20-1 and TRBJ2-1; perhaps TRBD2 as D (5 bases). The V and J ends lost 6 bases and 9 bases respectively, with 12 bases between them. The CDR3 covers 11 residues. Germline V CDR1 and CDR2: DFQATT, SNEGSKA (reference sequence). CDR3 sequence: CSAERAAEQFF. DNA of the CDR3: TGCAGTGCCGAGAGAGCGGCTGAGCAGTTCTTC.

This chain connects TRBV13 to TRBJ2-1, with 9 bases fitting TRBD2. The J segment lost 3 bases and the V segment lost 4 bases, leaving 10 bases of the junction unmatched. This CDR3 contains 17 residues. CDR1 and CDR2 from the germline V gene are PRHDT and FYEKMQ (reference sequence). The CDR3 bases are TGTGCCAGCAGCTCGGGCTCGACTAGCGGCCTCTACAATGAGCAGTTCTTC. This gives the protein CASSSGSTSGLYNEQFF.

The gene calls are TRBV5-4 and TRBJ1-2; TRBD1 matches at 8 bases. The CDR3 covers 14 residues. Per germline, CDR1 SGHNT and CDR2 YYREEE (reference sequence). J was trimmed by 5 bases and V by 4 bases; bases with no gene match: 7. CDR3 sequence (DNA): TGTGCCAGCAGCCCAGAGGGACAGGCGTATGGCTACACCTTC. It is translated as CASSPEGQAYGYTF.

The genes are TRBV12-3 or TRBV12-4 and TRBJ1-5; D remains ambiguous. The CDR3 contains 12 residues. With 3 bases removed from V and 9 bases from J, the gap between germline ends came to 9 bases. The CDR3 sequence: CASSFSVVPQHF. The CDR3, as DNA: TGTGCCAGCAGTTTTTCGGTAGTGCCCCAGCATTTT.

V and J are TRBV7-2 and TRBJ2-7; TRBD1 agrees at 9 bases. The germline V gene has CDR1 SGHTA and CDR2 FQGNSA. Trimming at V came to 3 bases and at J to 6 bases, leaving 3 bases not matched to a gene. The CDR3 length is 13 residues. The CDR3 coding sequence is TGTGCCAGCAGCTTGGACAGGGGAGGCGAGCAGTACTTC. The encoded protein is CASSLDRGGEQYF.

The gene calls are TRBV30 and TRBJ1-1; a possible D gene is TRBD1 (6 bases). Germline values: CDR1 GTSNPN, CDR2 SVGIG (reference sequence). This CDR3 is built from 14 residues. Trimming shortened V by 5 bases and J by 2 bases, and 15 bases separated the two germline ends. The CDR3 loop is CAWRPGHINTEAFF. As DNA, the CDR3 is TGTGCCTGGCGACCGGGACACATAAACACTGAAGCTTTCTTT.

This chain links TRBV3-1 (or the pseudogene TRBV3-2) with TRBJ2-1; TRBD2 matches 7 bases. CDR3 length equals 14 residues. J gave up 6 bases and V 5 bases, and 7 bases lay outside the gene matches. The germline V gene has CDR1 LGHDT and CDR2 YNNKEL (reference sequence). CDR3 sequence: CASSGAGFFNEQFF. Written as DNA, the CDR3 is TGTGCCAGCAGCGGAGCGGGGTTCTTCAATGAGCAGTTCTTC.